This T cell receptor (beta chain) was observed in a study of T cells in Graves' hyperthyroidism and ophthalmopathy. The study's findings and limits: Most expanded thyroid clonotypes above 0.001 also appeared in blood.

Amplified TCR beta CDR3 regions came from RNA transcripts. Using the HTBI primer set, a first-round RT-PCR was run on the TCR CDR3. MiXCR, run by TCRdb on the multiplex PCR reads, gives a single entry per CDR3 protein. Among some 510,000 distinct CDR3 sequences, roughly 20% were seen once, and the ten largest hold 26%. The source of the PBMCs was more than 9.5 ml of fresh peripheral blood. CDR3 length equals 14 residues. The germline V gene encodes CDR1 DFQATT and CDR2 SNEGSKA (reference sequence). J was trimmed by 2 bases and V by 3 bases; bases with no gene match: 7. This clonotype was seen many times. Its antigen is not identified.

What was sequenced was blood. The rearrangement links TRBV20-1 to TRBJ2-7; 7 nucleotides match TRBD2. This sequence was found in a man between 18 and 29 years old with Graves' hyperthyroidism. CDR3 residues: CSASVGAGTYEQYF. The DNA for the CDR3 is TGCAGTGCTAGTGTGGGAGCGGGGACCTACGAGCAGTACTTC.